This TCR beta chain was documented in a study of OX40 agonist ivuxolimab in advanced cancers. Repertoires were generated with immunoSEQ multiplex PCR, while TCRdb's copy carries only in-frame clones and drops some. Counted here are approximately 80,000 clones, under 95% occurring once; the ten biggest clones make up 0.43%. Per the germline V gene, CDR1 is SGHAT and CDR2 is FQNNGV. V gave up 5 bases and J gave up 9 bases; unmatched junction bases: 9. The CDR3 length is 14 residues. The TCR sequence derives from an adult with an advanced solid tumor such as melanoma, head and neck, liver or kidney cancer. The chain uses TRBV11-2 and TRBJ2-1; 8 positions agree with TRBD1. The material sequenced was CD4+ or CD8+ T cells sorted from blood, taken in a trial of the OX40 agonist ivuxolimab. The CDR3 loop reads CASSPWTGQGEQFF. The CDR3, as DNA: TGTGCCAGCAGCCCATGGACAGGGCAGGGTGAGCAGTTCTTC.